This TCR beta chain was identified during a study of cytomegalovirus exposure and HLA in healthy donors. A few counts support this clone. The primer mix had 60 Vbeta and 13 Jbeta primers. The assay was immunoSEQ multiplex PCR, and TCRdb's table has in-frame clones only and misses some. The data show about 120,000 clones, about 15% seen once. The V end was cut by 0 bases, the J end by 5 bases, with 9 bases between. CDR3 length: 13 amino acids. CDR1 and CDR2 (germline): SGHKS, YYEKEE (reference sequence). This chain links TRBV5-5 with TRBJ2-7; possible D gene TRBD2, 6 bases. The sequenced sample was PBMCs. This sequence originates from a female donor in good health and CMV-seropositive. The chain's CDR3 is CASSLERVDEQYF. CDR3 bases: TGTGCCAGCAGCTTGGAGCGGGTCGACGAGCAGTACTTC.